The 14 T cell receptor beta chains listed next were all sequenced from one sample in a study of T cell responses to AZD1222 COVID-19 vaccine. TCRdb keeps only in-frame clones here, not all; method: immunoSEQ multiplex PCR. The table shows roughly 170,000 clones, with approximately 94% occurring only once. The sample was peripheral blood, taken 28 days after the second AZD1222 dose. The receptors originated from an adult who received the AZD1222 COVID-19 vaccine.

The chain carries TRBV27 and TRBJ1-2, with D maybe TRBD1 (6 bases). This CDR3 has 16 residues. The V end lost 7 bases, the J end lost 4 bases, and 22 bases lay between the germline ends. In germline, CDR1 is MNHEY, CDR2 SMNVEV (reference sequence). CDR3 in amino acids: CASTSHRAPNGYGYTF. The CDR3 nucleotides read TGTGCCAGCACCTCCCACAGGGCCCCGAATGGCTATGGCTACACCTTC.

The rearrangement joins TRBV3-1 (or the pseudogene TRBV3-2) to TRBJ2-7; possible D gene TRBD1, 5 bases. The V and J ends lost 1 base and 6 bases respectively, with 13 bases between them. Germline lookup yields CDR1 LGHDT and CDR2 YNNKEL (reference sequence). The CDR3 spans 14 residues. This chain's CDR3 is CASSQVLRASEQYF. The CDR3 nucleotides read TGTGCCAGCAGCCAAGTCCTCAGGGCCTCCGAGCAGTACTTC.

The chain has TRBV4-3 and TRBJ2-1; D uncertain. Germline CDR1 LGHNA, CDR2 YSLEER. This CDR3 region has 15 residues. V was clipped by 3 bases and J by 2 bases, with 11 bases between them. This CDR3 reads CASSQSMGPYNEQFF. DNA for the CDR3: TGCGCCAGCAGCCAGAGTATGGGTCCCTACAATGAGCAGTTCTTC.

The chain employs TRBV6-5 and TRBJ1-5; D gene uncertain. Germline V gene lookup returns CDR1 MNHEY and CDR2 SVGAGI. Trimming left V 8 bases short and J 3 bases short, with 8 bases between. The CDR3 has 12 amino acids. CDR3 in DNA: TGTGCCAGCTCTCACTACAATCAGCCCCAGCATTTT. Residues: CASSHYNQPQHF.

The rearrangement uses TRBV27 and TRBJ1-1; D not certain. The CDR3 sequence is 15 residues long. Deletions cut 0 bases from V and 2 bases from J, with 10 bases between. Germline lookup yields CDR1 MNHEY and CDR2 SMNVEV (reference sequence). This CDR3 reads CASSLSRPTNTEAFF. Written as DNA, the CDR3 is TGTGCCAGCAGTTTATCCAGGCCGACTAACACTGAAGCTTTCTTT.

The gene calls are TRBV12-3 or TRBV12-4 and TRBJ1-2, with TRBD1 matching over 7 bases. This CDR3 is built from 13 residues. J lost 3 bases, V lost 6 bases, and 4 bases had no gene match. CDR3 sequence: CASSRGQYYGYTF. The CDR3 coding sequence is TGTGCCAGCAGCCGGGGACAGTACTATGGCTACACCTTC.

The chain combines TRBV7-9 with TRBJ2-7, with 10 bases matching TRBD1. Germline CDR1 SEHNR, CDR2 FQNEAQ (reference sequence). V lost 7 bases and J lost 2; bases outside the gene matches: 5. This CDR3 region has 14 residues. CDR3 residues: CASKPTGGPYEQYF. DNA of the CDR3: TGTGCCAGCAAACCGACAGGGGGCCCCTACGAGCAGTACTTC.

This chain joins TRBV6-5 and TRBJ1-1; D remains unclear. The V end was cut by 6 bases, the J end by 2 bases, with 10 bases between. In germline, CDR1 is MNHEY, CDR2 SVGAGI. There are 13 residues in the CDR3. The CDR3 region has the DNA TGTGCCAGCAGGACGGGGATAAACACTGAAGCTTTCTTT. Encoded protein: CASRTGINTEAFF.

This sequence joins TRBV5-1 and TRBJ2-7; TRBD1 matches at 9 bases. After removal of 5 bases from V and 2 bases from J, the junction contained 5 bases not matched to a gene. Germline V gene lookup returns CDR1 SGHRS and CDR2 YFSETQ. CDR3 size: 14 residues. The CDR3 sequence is CASSSTGGPYEQYF. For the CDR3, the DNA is TGCGCCAGCAGTTCCACAGGGGGCCCCTACGAGCAGTACTTC.

CDR3 coding DNA: TGTGCCAGCAGCGGGACAGGCACGACGGCCCAGCCCCAGCATTTT. This sequence encodes CASSGTGTTAQPQHF. The V call is TRBV6-2 or TRBV6-3, the J call TRBJ1-5; 8 bases are a match to TRBD1. The CDR3 totals 15 residues. Losses at the gene ends were 6 bases for V and 7 bases for J; bases not matched to a gene: 11. Germline V CDR1 and CDR2: MNHEY, SVGEGT.

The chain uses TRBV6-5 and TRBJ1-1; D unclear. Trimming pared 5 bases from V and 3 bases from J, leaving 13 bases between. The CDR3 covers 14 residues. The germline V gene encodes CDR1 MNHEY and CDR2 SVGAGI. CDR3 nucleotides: TGTGCCAGCAGTAAGTTCGCGCGCGACACTGAAGCTTTCTTT. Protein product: CASSKFARDTEAFF.

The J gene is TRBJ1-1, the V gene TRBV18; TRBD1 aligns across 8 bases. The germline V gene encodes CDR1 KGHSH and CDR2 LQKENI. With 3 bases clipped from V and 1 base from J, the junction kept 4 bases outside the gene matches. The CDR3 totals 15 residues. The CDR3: CASSPDRGRNTEAFF. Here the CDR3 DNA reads TGTGCCAGCTCACCCGACAGGGGACGGAACACTGAAGCTTTCTTT.

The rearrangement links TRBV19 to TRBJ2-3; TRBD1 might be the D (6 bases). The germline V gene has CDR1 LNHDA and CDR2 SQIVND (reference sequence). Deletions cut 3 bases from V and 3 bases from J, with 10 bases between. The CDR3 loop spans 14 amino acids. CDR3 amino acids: CASSMRGLTDTQYF. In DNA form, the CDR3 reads TGTGCCAGTAGTATGAGGGGGTTAACAGATACGCAGTATTTT. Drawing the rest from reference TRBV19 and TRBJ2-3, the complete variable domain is DGGITQSPKYLFRKEGQNVTLSCEQNLNHDAMYWYRQDPGQGLRLIYYSQIVNDFQKGDIAEGYSVSREKKESFPLTVTSAQKNPTAFYLCASSMRGLTDTQYFGPGTRLTVL.

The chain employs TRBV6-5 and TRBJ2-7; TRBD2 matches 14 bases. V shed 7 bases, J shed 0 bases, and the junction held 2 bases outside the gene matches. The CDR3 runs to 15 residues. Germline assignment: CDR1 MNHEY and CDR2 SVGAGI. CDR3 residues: CASMGTSGSSYEQYF. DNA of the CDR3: TGTGCCAGCATGGGGACTAGCGGGAGCTCCTACGAGCAGTACTTC.